The present entry profiles one T cell receptor (beta chain) with its context. The sample comes from a study of patients and donors after allogeneic stem cell transplantation. CDR3 length: 15 amino acids. Germline-derived CDR1 and CDR2 are SEHNR and FQNEAQ (reference sequence). Between the trimmed V and J ends, which lost 5 bases and 3 bases, there was a span of 14 bases. Via MiXCR, TCRdb re-called the RT-PCR reads, giving one row per CDR3 protein. This table holds 410,000 or so distinct CDR3 sequences, around 16% found once. Sequences were obtained from blood, either unsorted or a sorted T cell fraction (not recorded which). This TCR came from a human donor who was either an allogeneic HSCT recipient or a stem cell or donor lymphocyte infusion donor (not recorded which). It is not recorded whose cells these are; they may come from a transplant donor. The chain employs TRBV7-9 and TRBJ1-5; tentative D call: TRBD1 (6 bases). The CDR3 is CASSDGWGHNQPQHF. CDR3 sequence (DNA): TGTGCCAGCAGCGACGGTTGGGGACACAATCAGCCCCAGCATTTT.